The subject of this entry is one T cell receptor (beta chain). The antigen it binds to is not known. No base quality information exists; no much larger clone differs at one position. The cohort consisted of 666 healthy bone marrow donors. At the time of sampling, all cohort members were nominally healthy, though unrecorded immune exposures were likely present. The donor was CMV seropositive and was included in the group of 289 seropositive cohort members. A peripheral blood sample was collected from each donor, and TCR beta sequencing was performed on peripheral blood mononuclear cells. Genomic DNA was extracted from the blood cell samples with the Qiagen DNeasy Blood Extraction Kit. The source of the sample is a study of cytomegalovirus exposure and HLA in healthy donors (dated by TCRdb to the late 2010s). As for the study more broadly: According to an earlier analysis of 550 to 750 of the donors, 150 million to 200 million T cells yielded roughly 100 million unique TCR beta sequences and 276 Gb of sequence data. An early release that covered fewer than 750 HLA-typed donors contained approximately 300 gigabases of sequencing data and 65 million to 100 million unique TCR sequences. Among the roughly 400 genotyped donors, around 81% belonged to the genetic ancestry cluster associated with self-reported Caucasian donors. The aim of the study was to test whether cataloging public T cell receptors could identify signatures of past pathogen exposure. The study profiled the T cell repertoires of around 700 subjects by immunosequencing and related them to cytomegalovirus serostatus. Besides the first cohort of more than 650 subjects, a separate validation cohort made up of over a hundred different subjects was used. To predict cytomegalovirus infection status, the study combined high-throughput TCR immunosequencing, statistical association of individual TCRs with disease status, and machine learning. A later analysis re-examined previously published TCR beta repertoires from more than 550 donors and added high-resolution HLA genotyping to investigate patterns of TCR occurrence. Rather than drawing on any new phenotypic data, the later analysis identified candidate immune exposures from TCR beta sequences and the way those sequences occurred across donors. In an earlier analysis of a few hundred of the donors, high-throughput TCR beta sequencing was used to judge whether each TCR beta V gene segment behaved as functional or pseudogenic. Alongside the repertoire data, information on donor age, sex, ethnicity and CMV serostatus was compiled. Genome-wide SNP genotypes for about 60% of the roughly 670 donors were used in a later genetic analysis, which treated that subset as a discovery cohort. All discovery cohort repertoires had been generated on a single sequencing platform. HLA typing included class I and class II loci at four-digit resolution. Typing coverage varied by locus: about 629-630 donors for A, B, C, DRB1 and DQB1; more than 500 for DQA1; around 610 for DPA1; roughly 450 for DPB1. About five DR-DQ haplotypes were treated as single units for association and clustering because of strong linkage in the cohort. Among some 400 genotyped donors of the cohort, an average of approximately 200,000 unique TCR beta nucleotide sequences was sequenced per donor, of which roughly 18% were non-productive.

Study-level results and caveats: A total of 150 to 200 TCR beta chains were listed by the study as associated with cytomegalovirus. Because HLA typing was missing for some donors at each locus, association tests included only the typed subset. A later analysis reported that several top co-occurrence clusters appeared linked to parvovirus B19, influenza, CMV and Epstein-Barr virus. The only immune exposure information available for the cohort was CMV serostatus. According to the authors, the approach could potentially be generalized to other disease states and immunological phenotypes. The sequencing pipeline was judged likely to have produced a cluster of highly shared sequence variants as a technical artifact. In this cohort, only TCR beta chains were sequenced, and detectable features were limited by the absence of alpha or paired-chain data. Most CMV-associated TCR beta chains appeared to be HLA-restricted in a later analysis, and the HLA associations seemed to be driven largely by CMV exposure. V-gene and J-gene trimming of TCR beta chains was associated with a missense DCLRE1C variant in a later genetic analysis, and the association was replicated in an independent cohort. In a later analysis, around 17,000 TCR beta sequences were associated with specific HLA alleles at a false discovery rate of 0.05. A further reported finding was that TCR beta sequences accurately predicted the HLA-A and HLA-B alleles for most subjects in the first cohort. Linkage disequilibrium might explain the correlated functional status among segregating V segments, but an unknown experimental factor could not be excluded. In a later analysis, TCR association rates were found to vary across HLA loci, with the most associated TCRs seen for DRB1 alleles and the fewest for HLA-C alleles. A later genetic analysis reported fewer N-insertions in productive TCRs among donors in an Asian-associated ancestry cluster than the roughly 700-donor mean. In vitro tests confirmed that a few of the cytomegalovirus-associated TCR beta chains recognize cytomegalovirus antigens. In an earlier analysis of some 500 of the donors, most TCR beta V segments were observed in productive rearrangements about 87% or about 30% of the time, broadly matching IMGT annotations. A later analysis found that HLA-associated TCR beta chains were more clonally expanded and had lower generation probabilities than equally common non-associated chains. Sequencing depth was assumed to be roughly uniform across donors in the presence/absence analyses, though that assumption may not hold. Most TCR sequences were observed very rarely across donors, whereas some public TCRs were present in many individuals. Assigning TCR associations to individual alleles was difficult when HLA alleles, especially DR and DQ, strongly co-occurred. Because counts were too low, seventeen rarely observed V segments, including chromosome 9 orphons, were excluded from the earlier analysis of around 590 of the donors. In both the original and validation cohorts, the classifier was reported to diagnose cytomegalovirus status with high specificity and sensitivity.

Libraries came from the immunoSEQ multiplex PCR assay. A mixture of 60 forward primers for TCR Vbeta segments and 13 reverse primers for TCR Jbeta segments was used in the multiplex PCR. The CDR3 region of rearranged TCR beta genes was amplified from genomic DNA by a multiplex PCR assay. Amplified TCR beta libraries were sequenced as 87-base-pair reads on the Illumina HiSeq System. From the authors' description of their analysis: A later analysis tallied tens of millions of unique TCR beta chains across the 610 or so repertoires, and around 12 million of those chains were shared by two or more donors. A nearest-neighbor algorithm error-corrected the raw reads and collapsed the reads into unique sequences, merging closely related sequences to remove PCR and sequencing errors. CDR3 sequences were aligned to IMGT reference sequences to assign V, D and J gene segments. For a sequence to be retained, a match of at least six nucleotides to both a V gene segment and a J gene segment was required. A rearrangement was called productive if the CDR3 had no stop codons and remained in frame with V and J, and every other rearrangement was called non-productive. CDR3 was defined by IMGT convention, running from the second conserved V-encoded cysteine to the conserved J-encoded phenylalanine. Sequences without an unambiguous match to a single V gene segment were excluded from the earlier analysis of 450 to 650 of the donors. In an earlier analysis of 587 of the donors, V segments were called functional above 56.7% productive rearrangements and were called segregating when the between-donor standard deviation exceeded 5%. A statistical classification framework was built to diagnose cytomegalovirus status from the catalog of TCR beta chain sequences. V and J gene assignment, in a later analysis, came from comparing TCR nucleotide sequences with IMGT/GENE-DB human TR gene sequences. A later analysis assigned CDR3 sequences and most-parsimonious VDJ recombination scenarios with the TCRdist pipeline. In a later analysis, each TCR beta chain was defined by its CDR3 amino acid sequence together with its V-gene family, and reads without a unique V-gene family were excluded. To address suspected cross-contamination and a sequencing artifact, a later analysis removed 592 highly shared, low-generation-probability nucleotide sequences. In a later analysis, a clonal expansion index for each public chain was calculated from normalized within-repertoire ranks of inferred template counts. Generation probabilities in a later analysis came from a VDJ recombination model fitted to out-of-frame rearrangements, and those results were checked against IGoR. In a later analysis, hypergeometric tests were used to score TCR-TCR, TCR-HLA and TCR-CMV co-occurrence, with a repertoire-size bias correction applied to TCR pairs. False discovery rates were estimated in a later analysis by permuting HLA or CMV assignments 20 times. In a later analysis, co-occurring TCRs were grouped with DBSCAN, and TCRdist sequence similarity was added when clustering was performed within HLA-allele-positive subsets. For co-occurrence clustering, repertoires with fewer than 30,000 or more than 120,000 public chains were excluded, along with roughly five repertoires with anomalous nucleotide sharing. The table comes from immuneACCESS by way of TCRdb, which keeps in-frame sequences with V and J called. Part of the clones is missing from these tables; in studies checked, under half for an unresolved V gene and the rest for unknown reasons. The D gene and trimming were derived from the DNA, and the V and J assignments and clone size from that table. A total of 150,000 to 200,000 clones appear in this sample, about 65% of them only once. Roughly 6.6% of the sample goes to the ten largest clones.

The material sequenced was PBMCs. The sequence was obtained from a middle-aged man in good health and CMV-seropositive.

The CDR3 reads CASSLKGQPNTEAFF. The sequenced DNA: TGCGCCAGCAGCTTGAAGGGACAACCGAACACTGAAGCTTTCTTT. The chain is assembled from TRBV5-1 and TRBJ1-1; tentative D gene TRBD1, with 6 bases matching. Including cysteine and phenylalanine, the CDR3 has 15 amino acids. Just CDR3 DNA is preserved here, 45 bases in frame from base 1. V drops 1 base and J drops 1 base, leaving 11 bases in between. Sequences SGHRS (CDR1) and YFSETQ (CDR2) are obtained from the germline V gene.